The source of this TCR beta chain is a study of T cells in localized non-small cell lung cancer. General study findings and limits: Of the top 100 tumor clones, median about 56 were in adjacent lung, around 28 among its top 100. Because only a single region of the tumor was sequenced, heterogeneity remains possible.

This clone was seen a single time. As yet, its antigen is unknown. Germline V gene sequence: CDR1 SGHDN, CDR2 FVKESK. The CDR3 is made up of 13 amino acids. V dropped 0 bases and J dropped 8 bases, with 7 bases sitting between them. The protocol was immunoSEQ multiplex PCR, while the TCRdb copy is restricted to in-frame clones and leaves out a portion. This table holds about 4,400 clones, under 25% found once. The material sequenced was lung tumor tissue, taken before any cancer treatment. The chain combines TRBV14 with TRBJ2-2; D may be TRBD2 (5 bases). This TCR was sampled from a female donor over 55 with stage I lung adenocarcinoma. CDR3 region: CASSQDRGGELFF. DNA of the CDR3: TGTGCCAGCAGCCAAGATCGGGGAGGGGAGCTGTTTTTT.